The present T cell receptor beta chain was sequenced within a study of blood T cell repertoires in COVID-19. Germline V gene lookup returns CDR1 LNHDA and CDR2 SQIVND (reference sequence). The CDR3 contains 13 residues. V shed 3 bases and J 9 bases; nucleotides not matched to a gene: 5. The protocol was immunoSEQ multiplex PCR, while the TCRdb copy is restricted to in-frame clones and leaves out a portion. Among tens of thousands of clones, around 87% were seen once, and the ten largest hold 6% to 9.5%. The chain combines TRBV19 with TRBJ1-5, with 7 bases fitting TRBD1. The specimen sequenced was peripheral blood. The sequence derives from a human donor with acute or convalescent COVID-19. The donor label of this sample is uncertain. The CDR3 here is CASSMTGWGPQHF. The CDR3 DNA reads TGTGCCAGTAGTATGACAGGGTGGGGGCCCCAGCATTTT.